Listed here are 31 T cell receptor beta chains from one sample, sequenced in a study of OX40 agonist ivuxolimab in advanced cancers. Sequenced by immunoSEQ multiplex PCR; TCRdb stores in-frame clones only, minus some. The table has more than 5,500 clones, less than 90% seen once; the top ten hold about 28%. The material sequenced was CD4+ or CD8+ T cells sorted from blood, taken in a trial of the OX40 agonist ivuxolimab. The origin of the receptors is an adult with an advanced solid tumor such as melanoma, head and neck, liver or kidney cancer.

The chain joins TRBV5-6 to TRBJ2-1, with TRBD2 as a possible D gene (5 bases). V lost 3 bases to trimming and J lost 7 bases, with 8 bases between them. The CDR3 sequence is 12 residues long. The germline CDR1 and CDR2 sequences are SGHDT and YYEEEE. The CDR3 loop is CASSSWTNEQFF. DNA for the CDR3: TGTGCCAGCAGCTCTTGGACTAATGAGCAGTTCTTC.

V and J are TRBV19 and TRBJ1-5, with TRBD1 as a possible D gene (5 bases). Germline V gene lookup returns CDR1 LNHDA and CDR2 SQIVND (reference sequence). CDR3 size: 15 residues. Between the trimmed V and J ends, which lost 1 base and 2 bases, there was a span of 9 bases. CDR3 coding DNA: TGTGCCAGTAGTATAGGGCAGGGTGGCAATCAGCCCCAGCATTTT. Protein product: CASSIGQGGNQPQHF.

This chain joins TRBV9 and TRBJ2-5; D is perhaps TRBD2 (6 bases). The length of the CDR3 is 15 residues. Trimming removed 0 bases at V and 3 bases at J, with 12 bases between. Per germline, CDR1 SGDLS and CDR2 YYNGEE. As DNA, the CDR3 is TGTGCCAGCAGCGTAGCTACTAGCCCAAAAGAGACCCAGTACTTC. As protein: CASSVATSPKETQYF.

The rearrangement uses TRBV13 and TRBJ2-1, with 7 bases identical to TRBD2. The J segment lost 5 bases and the V segment lost 0 bases, leaving 4 bases of the junction unmatched. Looked up from germline, CDR1 is PRHDT and CDR2 is FYEKMQ (reference sequence). This CDR3 spans 15 amino acids. CDR3 in amino acids: CASSLGLAAHNEQFF. CDR3 coding DNA: TGTGCCAGCAGCTTAGGCCTAGCGGCCCACAATGAGCAGTTCTTC.

The chain combines TRBV27 with TRBJ2-6; D uncertain. V lost 7 bases to trimming and J lost 4 bases, with 11 bases between them. The CDR3 is 14 amino acids. CDR1 MNHEY and CDR2 SMNVEV come from the germline V gene (reference sequence). The CDR3 loop is CASTFMGGANVLTF. Written as DNA, the CDR3 is TGTGCCAGCACCTTTATGGGGGGGGCCAACGTCCTGACTTTC.

The V gene is TRBV7-3, the J gene TRBJ2-1; tentatively, D is TRBD1 or TRBD2 (5 bases each). The V gene's germline CDR1 is SGHTA and CDR2 FQGTGA. There are 12 residues in the CDR3. Trimming removed 2 bases at V and 6 bases at J, with 5 bases between. CDR3 nucleotide sequence: TGTGCCAGCAGCTTAGGGACCAATGAGCAGTTCTTC. This sequence encodes CASSLGTNEQFF.

This clone was observed a few times. The V gene is TRBV5-5, the J gene TRBJ1-1; D gene unclear. Germline values: CDR1 SGHKS, CDR2 YYEKEE (reference sequence). V dropped 1 base and J dropped 4 bases, with 11 bases sitting between them. This CDR3 is built from 14 residues. The CDR3 nucleotides read TGTGCCAGCAGCTTGTGGGTGGGAGGCACTGAAGCTTTCTTT. Translating it yields CASSLWVGGTEAFF.

The chain couples TRBV11-2 to TRBJ1-2; 8 bases are a match to TRBD1. The V gene's germline CDR1 is SGHAT and CDR2 FQNNGV. The ends lost 4 bases at V and 5 bases at J; junction bases unmatched: 9. This CDR3 region has 15 residues. CDR3 coding DNA: TGTGCCAGCAGCTCGGGACAGGCTAAGGGGTATGGCTACACCTTC. Encoded protein: CASSSGQAKGYGYTF.

This sequence joins TRBV13 and TRBJ2-5; 7 bases are shared with TRBD1. The CDR3 contains 14 residues. The V segment lost 1 base and the J segment 5 bases; nucleotides outside the gene matches: 4. CDR1 is PRHDT, CDR2 FYEKMQ, per germline (reference sequence). DNA for the CDR3: TGTGCCAGCAGCTTAGAGGGGGCTGGGGAGACCCAGTACTTC. It specifies CASSLEGAGETQYF.

The rearrangement joins TRBV19 to TRBJ2-3; D could derive from TRBD1 or TRBD2 (6 bases each). V shed 3 bases and J shed 2 bases, with 15 bases lying between them. The V gene's germline CDR1 is LNHDA and CDR2 SQIVND (reference sequence). The CDR3 totals 16 residues. In DNA form, the CDR3 reads TGTGCCAGTAGTATGAAGGGGGGATTCTTCACAGATACGCAGTATTTT. Amino acids: CASSMKGGFFTDTQYF. The full variable domain, with the rest looked up from reference TRBV19 and TRBJ2-3, is DGGITQSPKYLFRKEGQNVTLSCEQNLNHDAMYWYRQDPGQGLRLIYYSQIVNDFQKGDIAEGYSVSREKKESFPLTVTSAQKNPTAFYLCASSMKGGFFTDTQYFGPGTRLTVL.

The chain joins TRBV28 to TRBJ2-2; D may be TRBD1 or TRBD2 (5 bases each). Trimming shortened V by 5 bases and J by 8 bases, and 15 bases separated the two germline ends. The CDR3 has 14 residues. Germline loops: CDR1 MDHEN, CDR2 SYDVKM. As DNA, the CDR3 is TGTGCCAGCAGTCCCGGGACCCCCTGGGGGGAGCTGTTTTTT. Encoded protein: CASSPGTPWGELFF.

The CDR3 loop reads CASRGQGGTEAFF. The CDR3 bases are TGTGCCAGCAGGGGACAGGGGGGAACTGAAGCTTTCTTT. The chain combines TRBV13 with TRBJ1-1, with 11 bases matching TRBD1. The germline V gene has CDR1 PRHDT and CDR2 FYEKMQ (reference sequence). This CDR3 comprises 13 residues. J gave up 5 bases and V 6 bases, and 2 bases lay outside the gene matches.

The genes are TRBV6-1 and TRBJ2-3; TRBD2 agrees at 8 bases. The CDR3 has 15 amino acids. J was trimmed by 4 bases and V by 0 bases; bases with no gene match: 3. The germline CDR1 and CDR2 sequences are MNHNS and SASEGT. DNA for the CDR3: TGTGCCAGCAGTGAAGCAGCGGGGGCCCCAGATACGCAGTATTTT. It is translated as CASSEAAGAPDTQYF.

This clone is deemed medium-sized. The CDR3 here is CASTLAGWGTEAFF. CDR3 coding DNA: TGTGCCAGCACCTTGGCGGGATGGGGCACTGAAGCTTTCTTT. This chain connects TRBV28 to TRBJ1-1; D remains ambiguous. Germline CDR1 MDHEN, CDR2 SYDVKM. CDR3 length: 14 amino acids. Trimming stripped 7 bases from V and 4 bases from J, with 16 bases between.

The rearrangement links TRBV5-5 to TRBJ2-7, with 7 nucleotides matching TRBD1. From germline, CDR1 is SGHKS and CDR2 YYEKEE (reference sequence). V shed 1 base and J 3 bases; nucleotides not matched to a gene: 13. The CDR3 runs to 17 residues. The CDR3 protein is CASSLIPGQAALYEQYF. As DNA, the CDR3 is TGTGCCAGCAGCTTGATCCCCGGACAGGCAGCCCTCTACGAGCAGTACTTC.

This chain uses TRBV7-9 with TRBJ2-1; D is unresolved. Trimming removed 5 bases from V and 6 bases from J, with 5 bases in between. CDR1 is SEHNR and CDR2 is FQNEAQ in the germline V gene (reference sequence). The CDR3 totals 11 residues. The chain's CDR3 is CASSTSNEQFF. CDR3 DNA: TGTGCCAGCAGCACGAGCAATGAGCAGTTCTTC.

The chain carries TRBV18 and TRBJ2-5, with D maybe TRBD1 (8 bases). The CDR3 consists of 14 residues. Germline CDR1 and CDR2: KGHSH and LQKENI. V was clipped by 3 bases and J by 4 bases, with 12 bases between them. CDR3 coding DNA: TGTGCCAGCTCACCGACAGGGGAGGGAGAGACCCAGTACTTC. Its protein product is CASSPTGEGETQYF.

The chain combines TRBV29-1 with TRBJ1-3, with a weak D call TRBD1 (6 bases). There are 15 residues in the CDR3. Germline-derived CDR1 and CDR2 are SQVTM and ANQGSEA. V lost 0 bases to trimming and J lost 3 bases, with 12 bases between them. The CDR3 is CSVEDPGRGGNTIYF. Here the CDR3 DNA reads TGCAGCGTTGAAGATCCCGGCAGGGGTGGAAACACCATATATTTT.

The rearrangement links TRBV27 to TRBJ2-7, with D maybe TRBD2 (5 bases). The CDR3 is made up of 13 amino acids. Germline lookup yields CDR1 MNHEY and CDR2 SMNVEV (reference sequence). V lost 5 bases and J 3 bases, leaving 11 bases between the germline ends. The CDR3 spells CASSPGRGYEQYF. The CDR3, as DNA: TGTGCCAGCAGTCCCGGACGGGGCTACGAGCAGTACTTC.

The V call is TRBV2, the J call TRBJ1-1; the D gene is possibly TRBD1 (5 bases). Trimming removed 4 bases from V and 5 bases from J, with 11 bases in between. In germline, CDR1 is SNHLY, CDR2 FYNNEI. CDR3 length: 13 amino acids. CDR3 in DNA: TGTGCCAGCAGTGGGGGGGGTGGTACTGAAGCTTTCTTT. As protein: CASSGGGGTEAFF.

The gene calls are TRBV6-1 and TRBJ2-6; D remains unclear. Trimming took 2 bases from V and 0 from J, leaving 11 bases between them. The CDR3 runs 17 residues. Germline V gene lookup returns CDR1 MNHNS and CDR2 SASEGT. The CDR3 sequence is CASSERWQPSGANVLTF. The CDR3 DNA reads as TGTGCCAGCAGTGAAAGGTGGCAACCCTCTGGGGCCAACGTCCTGACTTTC.

This clone occurred once. Here the CDR3 reads CASSEGGTGVTDTQYF. CDR3 bases: TGTGCCAGCAGTGAGGGAGGGACTGGAGTCACAGATACGCAGTATTTT. The V call is TRBV27, the J call TRBJ2-3, with 7 positions matching TRBD2. This CDR3 is built from 16 residues. Trimming removed 5 bases from V and 2 bases from J; junction bases left unmatched: 10. Looked up from germline, CDR1 is MNHEY and CDR2 is SMNVEV (reference sequence).

This chain joins TRBV6-1 and TRBJ1-1; D gene unclear. Germline V lookup: CDR1 MNHNS, CDR2 SASEGT. The CDR3 is 14 residues long. Trimming cost V 6 bases and J 4 bases, with 15 bases left between them. As DNA, the CDR3 is TGTGCCAGCAGGAATGTCGGCATTATCACTGAAGCTTTCTTT. It is translated as CASRNVGIITEAFF.

This chain connects TRBV13 to TRBJ2-6; D uncertain. The germline V and J ends were trimmed by 0 bases and 0 bases, with 6 bases remaining between them. This CDR3 has 16 amino acids. Germline loops: CDR1 PRHDT, CDR2 FYEKMQ (reference sequence). The CDR3, as DNA: TGTGCCAGCAGCTTAGGCCCGAGCTCTGGGGCCAACGTCCTGACTTTC. It specifies CASSLGPSSGANVLTF. The complete variable domain, with remaining parts taken from reference TRBV13 and TRBJ2-6, reads AAGVIQSPRHLIKEKRETATLKCYPIPRHDTVYWYQQGPGQDPQFLISFYEKMQSDKGSIPDRFSAQQFSDYHSELNMSSLELGDSALYFCASSLGPSSGANVLTFGAGSRLTVL.

This clone is medium-sized (0.01 to 0.1%) in the sample. The chain is built from TRBV9 and TRBJ2-7; 7 nucleotides agree with TRBD1. CDR3 length: 14 residues. Per germline, CDR1 SGDLS and CDR2 YYNGEE. The junction had 5 bases not matched to a gene; V was cut back by 3 bases and J by 2 bases. The CDR3 DNA is TGTGCCAGCAGCGCGGGACAGCAGCCCTACGAGCAGTACTTC. Protein product: CASSAGQQPYEQYF.

This clone has a single count. The chain employs TRBV29-1 and TRBJ2-1; TRBD2 agrees at 8 bases. Germline CDR1 is SQVTM and CDR2 is ANQGSEA. CDR3 length: 13 amino acids. Trimming removed 6 bases from V and 6 bases from J; junction bases left unmatched: 7. The DNA for the CDR3 is TGCAGCGTCAGCGGGGGAAGGGGCAATGAGCAGTTCTTC. Protein: CSVSGGRGNEQFF.

The J gene is TRBJ2-1, the V gene TRBV15; D may match TRBD1 or TRBD2 (9 bases each). Trimming took 5 bases from V and 6 from J, leaving 17 bases between them. Germline CDR1 and CDR2: LNHNV and YYDKDF (reference sequence). This CDR3 region has 15 residues. CDR3 coding DNA: TGTGCCACCAGCCGCGGGGGGGACAGGGTCAATGAGCAGTTCTTC. Its translation: CATSRGGDRVNEQFF.

The V and J genes are TRBV2 and TRBJ1-1; D ambiguous. This CDR3 comprises 13 residues. The V end lost 4 bases, the J end lost 1 base, and 7 bases lay between the germline ends. Germline V gene sequence: CDR1 SNHLY, CDR2 FYNNEI. The chain's CDR3 is CASSVSGNTEAFF. CDR3 sequence (DNA): TGTGCCAGCAGTGTGAGTGGGAACACTGAAGCTTTCTTT.

The chain employs TRBV7-9 and TRBJ1-1; 8 nucleotides align to TRBD1. This CDR3 region has 15 residues. Unmatched junction bases numbered 9, after V lost 5 bases and J lost 4 bases. CDR1 and CDR2 (germline): SEHNR, FQNEAQ (reference sequence). CDR3 sequence (DNA): TGTGCCAGCAGCCCATCAGGGGGCGCGGGCACTGAAGCTTTCTTT. It is translated as CASSPSGGAGTEAFF.

The CDR3 DNA reads TGTGCCAGCAGCTTAGAAGTGGGACTAGATCAGCCCCAGCATTTT. Translated, it gives CASSLEVGLDQPQHF. The V and J genes are TRBV7-6 and TRBJ1-5; tentative D call: TRBD1 (5 bases). Trimming cost V 1 base and J 5 bases, with 12 bases left between them. The CDR3 is 15 residues long. Germline CDR1 reads SGHVS; CDR2 reads FNYEAQ.

In its sample, this clone was seen a few times. The chain couples TRBV29-1 to TRBJ1-1; TRBD1 matches 9 bases. V trimming: 2 bases; J trimming: 6 bases; junction bases outside the gene matches: 7. This CDR3 contains 14 residues. The V gene's germline CDR1 is SQVTM and CDR2 ANQGSEA. CDR3 sequence reads: CSVESGTGSPEAFF. DNA of the CDR3: TGCAGCGTTGAAAGTGGGACAGGGTCGCCTGAAGCTTTCTTT.